A selection of T cell receptor beta chains follows, all from one sample in a study of blood T cell repertoires in COVID-19. Sequencing was performed with immunoSEQ multiplex PCR; in TCRdb, only in-frame clones are kept and a portion is missing. Among 250,000 to 350,000 clones, around 88% were seen once, and the ten largest hold around 13%. The sequenced material came from peripheral blood. These receptor sequences come from a woman in her 70s with COVID-19, enrolled during active disease. Each CDR3 is given with its conserved first and last residue. For some rows the clone size is stated as once, few or many, or as a class when expanded; others skip it.

TRBJ2-1 TRBV29-1 . CSVEALANEQFF
TRBJ2-2 TRBV9 . CASSVRDRNTGELFF
TRBJ2-2 TRBV6-5 few CASSSGGATGELFF
TRBJ2-7 TRBV5-1 few CASSLVAGVKEQYF
TRBJ1-1 TRBV27 . CASPVGAFF
TRBJ2-5 TRBV30 . CAWYREDQETQYF
TRBJ2-1 TRBV6-2/TRBV6-3 . CASSYVWGDEQFF
TRBJ1-3 TRBV12-5 . CASGLSLSSGNTIYF
TRBJ1-2 TRBV6-2/TRBV6-3 . CASSYPDRLYGYTF
TRBJ1-5 TRBV7-2 once CASSPRSNDNQPQHF
TRBJ2-1 TRBV6-2/TRBV6-3 . CASSYELNEQFF
TRBJ1-2 TRBV18 . CASSLGQANYGYTF
TRBJ1-1 TRBV7-8 once CASSLGTGETEAFF
TRBJ1-1 TRBV7-9 . CASSPRGEGTEAFF
TRBJ1-1 TRBV27 . CASSSSPDRGAEAFF
TRBJ1-2 TRBV7-3 . CASSSDRGYGYTF
TRBJ2-7 TRBV7-2 . CASSSTSLGGSSYEQYF
TRBJ1-1 TRBV6-4 . CASRRSRDTEAFF
TRBJ1-1 TRBV4-1 once CASSPHPGVENTEAFF
TRBJ2-7 TRBV28 . CASILRGGLEQYF
TRBJ1-6 TRBV6-5 . CASQKAGANNSPLHF
TRBJ2-1 TRBV29-1 . CSLETGDHIEQFF
TRBJ1-1 TRBV30 . CAWSDLPRGEAFF
TRBJ1-1 TRBV9 . CASSVNQNTEAFF
TRBJ2-3 TRBV6-5 . CASRQISVVAQYF
TRBJ2-7 TRBV7-9 . CASSLGGGSSSYEQYF
TRBJ1-2 TRBV7-8 . CASSLSTGTAVNGYTF
TRBJ1-2 TRBV4-1 . CASSHPSGTGPGRGYTF
TRBJ1-6 TRBV30 many CAWRKREPLHF
TRBJ2-5 TRBV9 . CASSRTVETQYF
TRBJ2-1 TRBV27 . CASTRVGDEQFF
TRBJ1-2 TRBV19 . CASSIQTGANYGYTF
TRBJ2-5 TRBV5-1 . CASTISGQEQETQYF
TRBJ2-1 TRBV7-8 . CASSLSVSPYNEQFF
TRBJ2-4 TRBV28 . CATLAGGLGKNIQYF
TRBJ1-2 TRBV4-2 . CASSQEAATGGNYGYTF
TRBJ1-1 TRBV6-5 . CASSWGQGSTEAFF
TRBJ1-1 TRBV7-9 . CASSSQGANTEAFF
TRBJ1-3 TRBV30 . CARREGTSGNTIYF
TRBJ1-5 TRBV7-2 . CASSFKTGYDQPQHF
TRBJ2-7 TRBV5-6 . CASSWGQGLTYEQYF
TRBJ1-4 TRBV7-2 few CASSLDRPGRLFF
TRBJ2-3 TRBV27 . CASSFIGDTQYF
TRBJ2-7 TRBV11-2 few CASSLDGRGLGEQYF
TRBJ1-1 TRBV12-5 . CASGSQQNTEAFF